Presented here are 14 T cell receptor beta chains from one specimen sequenced in a study of T cell clonality in common variable immunodeficiency. The data were produced by immunoSEQ multiplex PCR, yet TCRdb's version contains in-frame clones alone and is incomplete. The repertoire shows 30,000 to 40,000 clones, none seen only once; the top ten take about 9.9%. Sequencing input: peripheral blood mononuclear cells. The receptors were gathered from a person aged 18 to 75 in good health.

This clone was seen at least ten times. The read falls 3 residues short of the CDR3 end, and the missing part is taken from the germline J gene. The chain is built from TRBV20-1 and TRBJ2-3; weak D call: TRBD2 (6 bases). The V gene's germline CDR1 is DFQATT and CDR2 SNEGSKA (reference sequence). Trimming took off 3 bases at V and 0 bases at J, with 13 bases between the two ends. The CDR3 length is 15 residues. The CDR3 loop reads CSARRLVSSTDTQYF. CDR3 DNA (partial): TGCAGTGCTAGGAGACTAGTTTCTAGCACAGATACG.

This clone was seen at least ten times. The CDR3 end is not reached by the read, which stops 3 residues before it; the germline J gene fills it in. This chain connects TRBV2 to TRBJ2-1; the match to TRBD2 covers 9 bases. CDR1 is SNHLY, CDR2 FYNNEI, per germline. The CDR3 consists of 15 residues. After removal of 7 bases from V and 3 bases from J, the junction contained 7 bases not matched to a gene. CDR3 amino acids: CASMGGRALYNEQFF. CDR3 DNA (partial): TGTGCCAGCATGGGCGGGAGGGCCCTCTACAATGAG.

In its sample, this clone was seen many times. Read sequence stops 3 residues before the CDR3 end, and the germline J gene provides the missing end. The gene calls are TRBV12-3 or TRBV12-4 and TRBJ2-3; D ambiguous. Deletions cut 3 bases from V and 1 base from J, with 5 bases between. This CDR3 contains 13 residues. The DNA read from the CDR3 is TGTGCCAGCAGTTTTCAGGGCACAGATACG. This codes for CASSFQGTDT. From start to end, the CDR3 is CASSFQGTDTQYF.

The table lists this clone with many counts. One end of the junction fails to match germline, which may point to a read error. The sequenced CDR3 bases are TGCACCAGCAGCCCCGGGACTCGATTCTCCTACGAG. This sequence encodes CTSSPGTRFSYE. The whole CDR3 protein reads CTSSPGTRFSYEQYF. V gene TRBV4-1 combines with J gene TRBJ2-7; TRBD2 is a possible D gene (6 bases). The read stops 3 residues short of the end of the CDR3; the missing end is completed from the germline J gene. The germline CDR1 and CDR2 sequences are MGHRA and YSYEKL. The CDR3 spans 15 residues.

This clone was seen more than once but under ten times. From the germline J gene comes the end of the CDR3, since the read stops 3 residues before it. The chain recombines TRBV7-9 with TRBJ1-2; the D is unclear. The CDR3 spans 11 residues. Germline values: CDR1 SEHNR, CDR2 FQNEAQ (reference sequence). CDR3: CASSLGTDYTF. The DNA read from the CDR3 is TGTGCCAGCAGCTTAGGAACTGAC.

This clone has a count of ten or more. The CDR3 extends 3 residues past the end of the read, so its final part is completed from the germline J gene. The chain has TRBV7-9 and TRBJ2-7; TRBD2 aligns across 8 bases. After removal of 5 bases from V and 3 bases from J, the junction contained 9 bases not matched to a gene. Germline-derived CDR1 and CDR2 are SEHNR and FQNEAQ (reference sequence). The CDR3 totals 15 residues. The CDR3 spells CASSRLPAGDYEQYF. The sequenced part of the CDR3 DNA is TGTGCCAGCAGCCGCCTCCCAGCGGGGGACTACGAG.

As concerns this clone: The DNA ends 3 residues before the CDR3 does, and the rest of the CDR3 is filled in from the germline J gene. The J gene is TRBJ2-3, the V gene TRBV7-8; TRBD1 might be the D (7 bases). V lost 7 bases and J lost 5, with 19 bases in between. Germline V gene data show CDR1 as SGHVS and CDR2 as FQNEAQ. This CDR3 spans 15 amino acids. CDR3 DNA, as far as it was read: TGTGCCAGCACCCTGGGGACCAGGGGGGTAGATACG. Its protein is CASTLGTRGVDT. The full CDR3 protein is CASTLGTRGVDTQYF.

In its sample, this clone was seen many times. The CDR3 goes on 3 residues after the read ends, and that part is filled in from the germline J gene. The chain couples TRBV29-1 to TRBJ2-7; D possibly corresponds to TRBD1 (5 bases). Germline CDR1 reads SQVTM; CDR2 reads ANQGSEA. Trimming pared 4 bases from V and 5 bases from J, leaving 12 bases between. The CDR3 has 12 residues. Partial CDR3 DNA: TGCAGCGTTGCCAGGGATGGGCACGAG. Protein product: CSVARDGHE. Given in full, the CDR3 is CSVARDGHEQYF.

This clone was detected only a few times. The read terminates 3 residues ahead of where the CDR3 ends, so the germline J gene completes it. The chain recombines TRBV5-6 with TRBJ1-6, with D unclear. The CDR3 extends over 14 amino acids. Trimming removed 1 base from V and 6 bases from J, with 8 bases in between. The germline CDR1 and CDR2 sequences are SGHDT and YYEEEE. Partial CDR3 DNA: TGTGCCAGCAGCTTGAGGGCAGTTAATTCACCC. Protein: CASSLRAVNSP. The complete CDR3 sequence is CASSLRAVNSPLHF.

This clone was recorded a few times. The read gets to within 3 residues of the CDR3 end, and the germline J gene fills in the rest. V gene TRBV7-8 combines with J gene TRBJ2-3; 7 positions agree with TRBD1. Germline V gene lookup returns CDR1 SGHVS and CDR2 FQNEAQ. The CDR3 totals 14 residues. CDR3 bases read: TGTGCCAGCAGCCCCGGACAGGACGGTCAGCCG. It yields the protein CASSPGQDGQP. The whole CDR3 reads CASSPGQDGQPQYF.

This clone was detected a few times. The CDR3 end falls 3 residues outside the read, so it is completed with the germline J gene. The V call is TRBV10-2, the J call TRBJ2-3, with 9 positions matching TRBD1. V dropped 6 bases and J dropped 5; count of bases not matched to a gene: 9. Germline CDR1 WSHSY, CDR2 SAAADI. The CDR3 covers 15 residues. The CDR3 loop is CASRDRGVIGDTQYF. The DNA read from the CDR3 is TGCGCCAGCAGGGACAGGGGTGTTATTGGAGATACG.

At least ten counts were recorded for this clone. The read gets to within 3 residues of the CDR3 end, and the germline J gene fills in the rest. The chain has TRBV30 and TRBJ1-5; D unresolved. V was clipped by 0 bases and J by 4 bases, with 19 bases between them. CDR3 length equals 17 residues. Germline loops: CDR1 GTSNPN, CDR2 SVGIG (reference sequence). The CDR3 sequence: CAWSVTLMRGLNQPQHF. The DNA read from the CDR3 is TGTGCCTGGAGTGTAACATTGATGCGGGGATTGAATCAGCCC.

Many counts were recorded for this clone. The covered CDR3 bases are TGCAGTGCTAGTGGGGACAGGGAAGATGGC. This translates into CSASGDREDG. The whole CDR3 region reads CSASGDREDGYTF. The chain employs TRBV20-1 and TRBJ1-2; TRBD1 agrees at 9 bases. The CDR3 end is not reached by the read, which stops 3 residues before it; the germline J gene fills it in. The V gene's germline CDR1 is DFQATT and CDR2 SNEGSKA (reference sequence). This CDR3 has 13 residues. The junction had 5 bases not matched to a gene; V was cut back by 3 bases and J by 6 bases.

This clone was seen ten or more times. The observed sequence ends 3 residues before the CDR3 terminus, with the missing tail filled in from the germline J gene. V usage is TRBV18 and J usage is TRBJ2-7; D is possibly TRBD1 (5 bases). Germline V gene sequence: CDR1 KGHSH, CDR2 LQKENI. The CDR3 covers 16 residues. The V gene lost 0 bases and the J gene lost 3 bases, with 15 bases spanning the gap. The CDR3 loop is CASSPPRGISVYEQYF. Incomplete CDR3 DNA: TGTGCCAGCTCACCACCAAGGGGAATTAGTGTCTACGAG.